A selection of T cell receptor beta chains follows, all from one sample in a study of T cell changes during pregnancy in multiple sclerosis. Assay used: immunoSEQ multiplex PCR; TCRdb lists only in-frame clones, some missing. The sample contains tens of thousands of clones, around 90% of which appear only once. The source was peripheral blood, collected in the third trimester of pregnancy. The receptors shown here come from a female donor with multiple sclerosis, enrolled in a pregnancy study. Both conserved end residues are part of each CDR3.

j_gene,v_gene,CDR3aa
TRBJ2-5,TRBV18,CASSPGLAGETQYF
TRBJ2-3,TRBV4-3,CASTKGGVTGGPLVLADTQYF
TRBJ1-3,TRBV9,CASSYGGLSGNTIYF
TRBJ2-1,TRBV7-9,CASSPHRQARGNEQFF
TRBJ2-5,TRBV5-1,CASSPKIIAGGPMETQYF
TRBJ2-1,TRBV10-2,CASMEPGTGTYNEQFF
TRBJ1-3,TRBV7-9,CASTLYPTGTGNTIYF
TRBJ2-7,TRBV5-1,CASSLAGNYEQYF
TRBJ2-3,TRBV27,CASGRYMGTDTQYF
TRBJ1-1,TRBV5-4,CASSFLETEAFF
TRBJ2-2,TRBV19,CASSLRGLWNTGELFF
TRBJ2-5,TRBV7-9,CASSPEQGIIGETQYF
TRBJ1-5,TRBV28,CASSPGGGDQPQHF
TRBJ2-7,TRBV5-1,CASSLAQGALYEQYF
TRBJ1-4,TRBV2,CARMDRGQEKLFF
TRBJ2-3,TRBV7-9,CASSPGTDTQYF
TRBJ1-2,TRBV28,CASSLVGPDYGHTF
TRBJ2-6,TRBV6-6,CASRGPGDVNVLTF
TRBJ2-7,TRBV28,CASSLIPSSGASYEQYF
TRBJ1-1,TRBV5-1,CASRISLNTEAFF
TRBJ2-5,TRBV7-5,CARRAGPEEETQYF
TRBJ2-2,TRBV27,CASSSHTGELFF
TRBJ1-1,TRBV27,CASSLRGANTEAFF
TRBJ2-2,TRBV19,CASSIPDYDTGELFF
TRBJ2-1,TRBV5-1,CASSPGTGGNEQFF
TRBJ1-2,TRBV28,CASSEPQVNYGYTF
TRBJ2-7,TRBV13,CASSLPLPGLAGVGEQYF
TRBJ2-7,TRBV13,CASRERVSYEQYF
TRBJ2-7,TRBV2,CASTLEAPGYEQYF
TRBJ1-2,TRBV2,CASSETRDSHYGYTF
TRBJ2-3,TRBV10-3,CAISGGLAGVTDTQYF
TRBJ2-3,TRBV7-9,CASSAGTSGYTDTQYF
TRBJ2-7,TRBV28,CASTVAWEGRYEQYF
TRBJ2-6,TRBV27,CASSLTVSGANVLTF
TRBJ1-1,TRBV18,CASSPGDRLNTEAFF
TRBJ1-5,TRBV7-9,CASSLDRASNQPQHF
TRBJ2-3,TRBV9,CASSPRGYTDTQYF
TRBJ2-5,TRBV28,CASSSSQMDTGSGETQYF
TRBJ2-3,TRBV7-8,CASSCRQVGTDTQYF
TRBJ2-1,TRBV2,CASGRQGLAGVDEQFF
TRBJ1-1,TRBV6-5,CASSYQGKTEAFF
TRBJ2-1,TRBV27,CASSRSGSGSYNEQFF
TRBJ1-1,TRBV7-9,CASSLIPGAGAFF
TRBJ1-1,TRBV5-6,CASSRGTVNTEAFF
TRBJ2-3,TRBV9,CASSVAAGGPQADTQYF
TRBJ1-2,TRBV7-2,CASSLSHSQGYTF